This T cell receptor beta chain was captured in a study of cytomegalovirus exposure and HLA in healthy donors. Turning to the study itself: The approximately 680 first-cohort repertoires and the approximately 110 validation repertoires shared the same platform, a later analysis reported. Study-wide results and limits: Both high specificity and high sensitivity reportedly marked the classifier's diagnosis of cytomegalovirus status. The authors listed 164 TCR beta chains as cytomegalovirus-associated. In a later analysis, first-cohort TCR clusters were found to tend to co-occur in the 120 validation repertoires.

This CDR3 has 14 amino acids. Trimming left V 8 bases short and J 4 bases short, with 17 bases between. From germline, CDR1 is MNHNS and CDR2 SASEGT. On this clone: Its matching antigen is unknown.

Produced via immunoSEQ multiplex PCR; TCRdb's table is partial and in-frame only. The sample yields approximately 160,000 clones, about 89% seen once. The TCR originated in a woman younger than 35 in good health and CMV-seropositive. The source material was PBMCs. This chain links TRBV6-1 with TRBJ1-2, with D uncertain. The CDR3 DNA is TGTGCCAGCGCTAGCCTCGTTAGTCCCTATGGCTACACCTTC. As protein: CASASLVSPYGYTF.